The 3 T cell receptor beta chains below were found in one sample sequenced in a study of CDR3 diversity in severe acne. TCRdb itself ran the PCR reads through MiXCR, one entry per CDR3 protein. The sample lists approximately 90,000 distinct CDR3 sequences; under 55% were seen once. The sequencing sample was made of blood. All receptors derive from a male donor with severe acne vulgaris.

In its sample, this clonotype was seen a few times. This chain uses TRBV27 with TRBJ1-1; weak D call: TRBD1 (5 bases). The CDR3 covers 12 residues. Germline-derived CDR1 and CDR2 are MNHEY and SMNVEV (reference sequence). Trimming left V 5 bases short and J 4 bases short, with 8 bases between. The CDR3 region is CASSTGGTEAFF. CDR3 DNA sequence: TGTGCCAGCAGTACCGGGGGCACTGAAGCTTTCTTT.

This clonotype was counted at least ten times. The chain couples TRBV19 to TRBJ2-6; D is unresolved. CDR1 is LNHDA, CDR2 SQIVND, per germline (reference sequence). The length of the CDR3 is 14 residues. Trimming removed 5 bases at V and 0 bases at J, with 5 bases between. The CDR3 loop is CASSFSSGANVLTF. CDR3 nucleotides: TGTGCCAGTAGTTTTAGCTCTGGGGCCAACGTCCTGACTTTC.

Concerning this clonotype itself: A much larger clone differs by one base, so this may be a read error. CDR3 DNA sequence: TGCAGTGCTAGAGATTTAGGCGGGATCGCAGGTACGCAGTATTTT. Translating gives CSARDLGGIAGTQYF. This sequence joins TRBV20-1 and TRBJ2-3; a weak D match, TRBD2 (6 bases). Trimming left V 0 bases short and J 8 bases short, with 18 bases between. Germline V gives CDR1 DFQATT, CDR2 SNEGSKA (reference sequence). This CDR3 is built from 15 residues.